These 20 T cell receptor beta chains came from one sample sequenced in a study of graft-versus-host responses after intestinal transplantation. Antigens for these TCRs are unknown. Generated by immunoSEQ multiplex PCR, the TCRdb table keeps only in-frame clones and is missing some. The sample holds over 75,000 clones; 70% to 90% are singletons and the top ten take around 0.35%. Sample: unstimulated CD4+ T cells sorted from spleen or lymph node cells, taken before intestinal transplant. The receptors stem from a human donor who received an intestinal transplant.

The chain is built from TRBV19 and TRBJ2-1; D may be TRBD1 (5 bases). Germline assignment: CDR1 LNHDA and CDR2 SQIVND (reference sequence). V dropped 1 base and J dropped 10 bases, with 5 bases sitting between them. The CDR3 has 11 residues. Here the CDR3 DNA reads TGTGCCAGTAGTATAGGACAGGAGCAGTTCTTC. Translating it yields CASSIGQEQFF.

This rearrangement joins TRBV7-3 to TRBJ2-6; 7 bases align to TRBD2. The CDR3 runs 16 residues. CDR1 and CDR2 (germline): SGHTA, FQGTGA. With V trimmed by 5 bases and J by 0 bases, 4 bases remained unmatched. The CDR3 is CASSPGGSSGANVLTF. The CDR3 DNA reads as TGTGCCAGCAGCCCCGGGGGGAGCTCTGGGGCCAACGTCCTGACTTTC.

The chain combines TRBV18 with TRBJ1-5; 8 bases map to TRBD1. The CDR3 consists of 15 residues. Germline V lookup: CDR1 KGHSH, CDR2 LQKENI. J was trimmed by 7 bases and V by 4 bases; bases with no gene match: 9. This chain's CDR3 is CASSQGHRGEQPQHF. The CDR3 region has the DNA TGTGCCAGCTCACAGGGGCACAGGGGGGAACAGCCCCAGCATTTT.

This chain uses TRBV29-1 with TRBJ2-1; TRBD2 matches 9 bases. The CDR3 length is 13 residues. Germline CDR1 SQVTM, CDR2 ANQGSEA. V was pared by 4 bases and J by 9 bases, with 7 bases of the junction left unmatched. The CDR3 spells CSVAASGVTEQFF. The DNA of the CDR3 is TGCAGCGTTGCTGCTAGCGGGGTAACTGAGCAGTTCTTC.

This chain connects TRBV5-6 to TRBJ2-7; the match to TRBD2 covers 11 bases. The CDR3 covers 15 residues. Germline assignment: CDR1 SGHDT and CDR2 YYEEEE. J was trimmed by 0 bases and V by 1 base; bases with no gene match: 0. The CDR3 loop is CASSLTSGGSYEQYF. The CDR3 DNA reads as TGTGCCAGCAGCTTGACTAGCGGGGGCTCCTACGAGCAGTACTTC. Variable domain in full (rest from reference TRBV5-6 and TRBJ2-7): DAGVTQSPTHLIKTRGQQVTLRCSPKSGHDTVSWYQQALGQGPQFIFQYYEEEERQRGNFPDRFSGHQFPNYSSELNVNALLLGDSALYLCASSLTSGGSYEQYFGPGTRLTVT.

This chain uses TRBV6-5 with TRBJ2-1; D is undetermined. CDR3 size: 16 residues. CDR1 and CDR2 from the germline V gene are MNHEY and SVGAGI. The germline V and J ends were trimmed by 4 bases and 0 bases, with 13 bases remaining between them. The CDR3: CASSSLTVSSYNEQFF. Written as DNA, the CDR3 is TGTGCCAGCAGTTCACTGACTGTAAGCTCCTACAATGAGCAGTTCTTC.

This clone appeared a single time. The chain joins TRBV28 to TRBJ2-7, with D possibly TRBD2 on 6 matching bases. The V gene lost 5 bases and the J gene lost 0 bases, with 11 bases spanning the gap. The CDR3 is 14 amino acids. Germline V gives CDR1 MDHEN, CDR2 SYDVKM. CDR3 sequence (DNA): TGTGCCAGCAGTCGGGACTCCCTCTCCTACGAGCAGTACTTC. Translated: CASSRDSLSYEQYF.

The V call is TRBV6-5, the J call TRBJ2-5; maybe TRBD1 (6 bases). The CDR3 loop spans 14 amino acids. Germline V gene lookup returns CDR1 MNHEY and CDR2 SVGAGI. Trimming removed 6 bases at V and 0 bases at J, with 11 bases between. Here the CDR3 DNA reads TGTGCCAGCAGGACGGACAGTTACCAAGAGACCCAGTACTTC. It codes for CASRTDSYQETQYF.

This rearrangement joins TRBV5-1 to TRBJ2-7, with D maybe TRBD2 (5 bases). The CDR3 spans 15 residues. V was cut by 1 base and J by 7 bases, with 18 bases left in between. The germline CDR1 and CDR2 sequences are SGHRS and YFSETQ. This chain's CDR3 is CASSLKTLELGEQYF. As DNA, the CDR3 is TGCGCCAGCAGCTTGAAGACACTAGAACTTGGTGAGCAGTACTTC.

This chain connects TRBV6-1 to TRBJ1-2; possibly TRBD1 for D (6 bases). Germline CDR1 is MNHNS and CDR2 is SASEGT. Trimming stripped 8 bases from V and 8 bases from J, with 15 bases between. The length of the CDR3 is 12 residues. The DNA of the CDR3 is TGTGCCAGCGCTGCGGGGGGGGGCGGCTACACCTTC. Its translation: CASAAGGGGYTF.

CDR3 sequence reads: CASSSRWRASGEPFTDTQYF. DNA for the CDR3: TGTGCCAGCAGCTCCCGATGGAGGGCTAGCGGGGAACCTTTCACAGATACGCAGTATTTT. The V call is TRBV7-8, the J call TRBJ2-3; TRBD2 matches at 9 bases. Trimming removed 4 bases from V and 2 bases from J; junction bases left unmatched: 19. The CDR3 covers 20 residues. Germline CDR1 reads SGHVS; CDR2 reads FQNEAQ. Looking up the rest from reference TRBV7-8 and TRBJ2-3 gives the full variable domain: GAGVSQSPRYKVAKRGQDVALRCDPISGHVSLFWYQQALGQGPEFLTYFQNEAQLDKSGLPSDRFFAERPEGSVSTLKIQRTQQEDSAVYLCASSSRWRASGEPFTDTQYFGPGTRLTVL.

The chain employs TRBV28 and TRBJ1-1, with 7 bases lining up with TRBD1. V lost 7 bases to trimming and J lost 1 base; unmatched junction nucleotides: 21. The CDR3 is made up of 19 amino acids. Germline V gene sequence: CDR1 MDHEN, CDR2 SYDVKM. The CDR3 protein is CASTLTRGDRHKKNTEAFF. For the CDR3, the DNA is TGTGCCAGCACCTTGACCAGGGGGGACCGGCACAAGAAGAACACTGAAGCTTTCTTT.

This clone was observed a few times. J is TRBJ2-7 and V is TRBV28; 10 nucleotides line up with TRBD1. The junction had 15 bases not matched to a gene; V was cut back by 7 bases and J by 3 bases. CDR1 and CDR2 from the germline V gene are MDHEN and SYDVKM. The CDR3 runs to 17 residues. The chain's CDR3 is CASKRRQGASPYYEQYF. CDR3 coding DNA: TGTGCCAGCAAGCGGAGACAGGGGGCCTCTCCATACTACGAGCAGTACTTC. Combining the CDR3 with reference TRBV28 and TRBJ2-7 gives the whole variable domain DVKVTQSSRYLVKRTGEKVFLECVQDMDHENMFWYRQDPGLGLRLIYFSYDVKMKEKGDIPEGYSVSREKKERFSLILESASTNQTSMYLCASKRRQGASPYYEQYFGPGTRLTVT.

This sequence joins TRBV6-1 and TRBJ2-5; 15 bases are shared with TRBD2. Germline values: CDR1 MNHNS, CDR2 SASEGT. Trimming removed 2 bases from V and 7 bases from J; junction bases left unmatched: 8. This CDR3 has 17 residues. As DNA, the CDR3 is TGTGCCAGCAGTGAATTCGGACTAGCGGGAGGGGGAGGGACCCAGTACTTC. The encoded protein is CASSEFGLAGGGGTQYF.

The chain uses TRBV19 and TRBJ2-6; no firm D call. V dropped 9 bases and J dropped 1 base, with 16 bases sitting between them. Germline values: CDR1 LNHDA, CDR2 SQIVND (reference sequence). The CDR3 length is 16 residues. Written as DNA, the CDR3 is TGTGCCAGCGAGTATGCTCTAGGTTCTGGGGCCAACGTCCTGACTTTC. Amino acids: CASEYALGSGANVLTF. Together with reference TRBV19 and TRBJ2-6, the CDR3 gives the full variable domain: DGGITQSPKYLFRKEGQNVTLSCEQNLNHDAMYWYRQDPGQGLRLIYYSQIVNDFQKGDIAEGYSVSREKKESFPLTVTSAQKNPTAFYLCASEYALGSGANVLTFGAGSRLTVL.

The chain uses TRBV28 and TRBJ1-1; TRBD1 might be the D (6 bases). Germline V gene lookup returns CDR1 MDHEN and CDR2 SYDVKM. The ends were cut back, 5 bases at V and 7 bases at J, with 11 bases in the middle. The CDR3 totals 12 residues. The CDR3 sequence: CASSTQTGEAFF. CDR3 sequence (DNA): TGTGCCAGCAGTACGCAGACAGGTGAAGCTTTCTTT.

J is TRBJ2-5 and V is TRBV2; the D gene is possibly TRBD2 (6 bases). Germline V gene lookup returns CDR1 SNHLY and CDR2 FYNNEI. V shed 8 bases and J shed 5 bases, with 21 bases lying between them. The CDR3 length is 15 residues. In DNA form, the CDR3 reads TGTGCCAGCCCGGTGGTAGGGGCGCGGGGTGAGACCCAGTACTTC. This gives the protein CASPVVGARGETQYF. Together with reference TRBV2 and TRBJ2-5, the CDR3 gives the full variable domain: EPEVTQTPSHQVTQMGQEVILRCVPISNHLYFYWYRQILGQKVEFLVSFYNNEISEKSEIFDDQFSVERPDGSNFTLKIRSTKLEDSAMYFCASPVVGARGETQYFGPGTRLLVL.

This clone was found once. The rearrangement links TRBV7-6 to TRBJ1-1; 8 positions match TRBD1. Germline CDR1 reads SGHVS; CDR2 reads FNYEAQ. V was pared by 1 base and J by 10 bases, with 5 bases of the junction left unmatched. The CDR3 contains 13 residues. In DNA form, the CDR3 reads TGTGCCAGCAGCTTAGGACAGGGGCGGGGAGCTTTCTTT. It translates to CASSLGQGRGAFF.

The chain couples TRBV5-4 to TRBJ2-7, with 13 bases identical to TRBD2. J was trimmed by 12 bases and V by 0 bases; bases with no gene match: 9. Per the germline V gene, CDR1 is SGHNT and CDR2 is YYREEE (reference sequence). This CDR3 comprises 15 residues. CDR3 protein: CASSLDPTSGRVLYF. The CDR3 bases are TGTGCCAGCAGCTTGGACCCTACTAGCGGGAGGGTTCTGTACTTC.

The sample holds one count of this clone. The gene calls are TRBV7-3 and TRBJ2-6, with D possibly TRBD1 on 6 matching bases. CDR1 SGHTA and CDR2 FQGTGA come from the germline V gene. V lost 5 bases and J 3 bases, leaving 11 bases between the germline ends. The CDR3 length is 15 residues. The chain's CDR3 is CASSIPGDGANVLTF. The CDR3 coding sequence is TGTGCCAGCAGCATCCCAGGGGATGGGGCCAACGTCCTGACTTTC.